What follows are 20 T cell receptor beta chains derived from one specimen sequenced in a study of T cells in Graves' hyperthyroidism and ophthalmopathy. The investigators amplified TCR beta CDR3 regions from RNA transcripts. The HTBI set primed first-round TCR CDR3 RT-PCR. TCRdb ran MiXCR on the multiplex PCR reads and lists one entry per CDR3 protein. The sample carries some 510,000 distinct CDR3 sequences, 35% to 55% recorded once. What was sequenced was peripheral blood or thyroid tissue (not recorded which). All receptors derive from a woman between 18 and 30 years old with Graves' hyperthyroidism.

This clonotype appeared a few times. The J gene is TRBJ2-7, the V gene TRBV2; TRBD2 agrees at 7 bases. Trimming at V came to 6 bases and at J to 6 bases, leaving 11 bases not matched to a gene. Per the germline V gene, CDR1 is SNHLY and CDR2 is FYNNEI. The CDR3 spans 14 residues. CDR3 amino acids: CASSEGRGYSEQYF. CDR3 DNA: TGTGCCAGCAGCGAGGGGAGGGGTTATAGCGAGCAGTACTTC.

As for this clonotype: With a much larger clone just one base away, this may be a read error. V and J are TRBV6-1 and TRBJ1-2; 7 positions agree with TRBD1. CDR1 is MNHNS, CDR2 SASEGT, per germline. The CDR3 contains 12 residues. The DNA for the CDR3 is TGTGCCGGCAGGCGGACAGGCGACGGCTACACCTTC. It specifies CAGRRTGDGYTF.

V is TRBV10-3 and J is TRBJ2-7; D gene ambiguous. There are 12 residues in the CDR3. V was cut by 4 bases and J by 2 bases, with 6 bases left in between. Looked up from germline, CDR1 is ENHRY and CDR2 is SYGVKD. Here the CDR3 DNA reads TGTGCCATCAGTGCTAATCCCTACGAGCAGTACTTC. Translated, it gives CAISANPYEQYF.

The rearrangement joins TRBV15 to TRBJ2-7; D gene ambiguous. This CDR3 is 15 amino acids long. Per the germline V gene, CDR1 is LNHNV and CDR2 is YYDKDF (reference sequence). V gave up 1 base and J gave up 3 bases, with 13 bases separating them. CDR3: CATSRGDGLGYEQYF. The CDR3 DNA sequence: TGTGCCACCAGCAGAGGTGACGGTCTCGGCTACGAGCAGTACTTC.

The CDR3 region has the DNA TGTGCCAGCAGACCGGGCGGGAGAGGCTACACCTTC. The encoded protein is CASRPGGRGYTF. The chain has TRBV12-3 or TRBV12-4 and TRBJ1-2; D is uncertain. This CDR3 contains 12 residues. V lost 6 bases to trimming and J lost 8 bases, with 13 bases between them.

This clonotype was detected only a few times. The genes are TRBV2 and TRBJ1-4; D ambiguous. Trimming stripped 8 bases from V and 4 bases from J, with 8 bases between. Germline CDR1 is SNHLY and CDR2 is FYNNEI. The CDR3 spans 12 residues. The CDR3: CASGLINEKLFF. In nucleotides, the CDR3 is TGTGCCAGCGGACTGATTAATGAAAAACTGTTTTTT.

In its sample, this clonotype was seen many times. The V call is TRBV16, the J call TRBJ1-6; tentative D call: TRBD1 (6 bases). The V and J ends lost 5 bases and 14 bases respectively, with 13 bases between them. Looked up from germline, CDR1 is KGHSY and CDR2 is FQNENV. This CDR3 is 12 amino acids long. The CDR3 bases are TGTGCCAGCAGCGGAATGGGGGGCACCCTCCACTTT. Translated, it gives CASSGMGGTLHF. Full variable domain (missing parts from reference TRBV16 and TRBJ1-6): GEEVAQTPKHLVRGEGQKAKLYCAPIKGHSYVFWYQQVLKNEFKFLISFQNENVFDETGMPKERFSAKCLPNSPCSLEIQATKLEDSAVYFCASSGMGGTLHFGNGTRLTVT.

This chain connects TRBV20-1 to TRBJ2-7; 7 nucleotides align to TRBD1. The CDR3 runs 13 residues. V lost 4 bases to trimming and J lost 2 bases; unmatched junction nucleotides: 5. In germline, CDR1 is DFQATT, CDR2 SNEGSKA (reference sequence). Here the CDR3 reads CSAKGTATYEQYF. The DNA for the CDR3 is TGCAGTGCTAAAGGGACAGCCACCTACGAGCAGTACTTC.

This CDR3 is CASSHGTDHLWSNQPQHF. As DNA, the CDR3 is TGTGCCAGCAGCCACGGGACAGATCATCTATGGAGCAATCAGCCCCAGCATTTT. The chain has TRBV7-9 and TRBJ1-5, with 7 bases identical to TRBD1. The length of the CDR3 is 18 residues. Germline values: CDR1 SEHNR, CDR2 FQNEAQ (reference sequence). The ends lost 5 bases at V and 1 base at J; junction bases unmatched: 14.

In its sample, this clonotype was seen many times. The rearrangement joins TRBV7-2 to TRBJ2-5; D gene ambiguous. Trimming removed 1 base from V and 5 bases from J, with 11 bases in between. Germline V lookup: CDR1 SGHTA, CDR2 FQGNSA. The CDR3 length is 14 residues. In DNA, the CDR3 is TGTGCCAGCAGCTTAGGGTTTGGGCGGGAGACCCAGTACTTC. Protein sequence: CASSLGFGRETQYF.

Concerning this clonotype: This may stem from a read error, because a much larger clone lies one nucleotide away. The conserved final phenylalanine or tryptophan is absent from the CDR3, which likely points to a read error. V and J are TRBV2 and TRBJ2-7, with 9 bases matching TRBD2. After removal of 5 bases from V and 5 bases from J, the junction contained 10 bases not matched to a gene. The CDR3 contains 15 residues. Germline CDR1 reads SNHLY; CDR2 reads FYNNEI. This CDR3 is CASSPPGGRAHEQYL. The CDR3 nucleotides are TGTGCCAGCAGTCCTCCTGGCGGGAGGGCCCACGAGCAGTACCTC.

In its sample, this clonotype was seen once. J is TRBJ2-2 and V is TRBV29-1; tentative D call: TRBD2 (6 bases). Trimming pared 4 bases from V and 6 bases from J, leaving 15 bases between. This CDR3 region has 14 residues. The germline CDR1 and CDR2 sequences are SQVTM and ANQGSEA. CDR3 amino acids: CSVGPGLASGELFF. As DNA, the CDR3 is TGCAGCGTTGGTCCGGGGCTAGCGTCCGGGGAGCTGTTTTTT.

For this clonotype: The germline gene is not matched at one end of the junction; a read error may be the cause. V gene TRBV24-1 combines with J gene TRBJ1-2; 9 nucleotides agree with TRBD1. The CDR3 runs to 14 residues. The germline gives CDR1 KGHDR, CDR2 SFDVKD. CDR3 protein: CATSNLGTGRGYTF. The CDR3 bases are TGTGCCACCAGTAATTTAGGGACAGGGAGAGGCTACACCTTC.

This rearrangement joins TRBV7-2 to TRBJ2-5; possible D gene TRBD2, 7 bases. The germline V gene has CDR1 SGHTA and CDR2 FQGNSA. This CDR3 is 17 amino acids long. V was clipped by 4 bases and J by 10 bases, with 28 bases between them. Here the CDR3 reads CASSSVGGEAGAQDQYF. CDR3 nucleotides: TGTGCCAGCAGCTCTGTAGGGGGGGAGGCGGGAGCCCAGGACCAGTACTTC. Looking up the rest from reference TRBV7-2 and TRBJ2-5 gives the full variable domain: GAGVSQSPSNKVTEKGKDVELRCDPISGHTALYWYRQSLGQGLEFLIYFQGNSAPDKSGLPSDRFSAERTGGSVSTLTIQRTQQEDSAVYLCASSSVGGEAGAQDQYFGPGTRLLVL.

The V and J genes are TRBV15 and TRBJ2-5; 9 bases are a match to TRBD1. V was pared by 2 bases and J by 4 bases, with 2 bases of the junction left unmatched. This CDR3 region has 14 residues. Germline CDR1 is LNHNV and CDR2 is YYDKDF (reference sequence). The CDR3 nucleotides are TGTGCCACCAGCAGATCGGGACAGGGAGAGACCCAGTACTTC. Its translation is CATSRSGQGETQYF.

The chain has TRBV24-1 and TRBJ2-2; possible D gene TRBD1, 5 bases. Germline V gene sequence: CDR1 KGHDR, CDR2 SFDVKD. V lost 0 bases, J lost 0 bases, and 7 bases lay in between. CDR3 size: 16 residues. CDR3 coding DNA: TGTGCCACCAGTGATTTGGACAGTTCGAACACCGGGGAGCTGTTTTTT. Its translation is CATSDLDSSNTGELFF.

At least ten counts were recorded for this clonotype. The chain combines TRBV12-3 or TRBV12-4 with TRBJ1-1; D is ambiguous. The CDR3 length is 14 residues. V was trimmed by 1 base and J by 0 bases, leaving 6 bases between them. The CDR3 coding sequence is TGTGCCAGCAGTTTAGGACCGATGAACACTGAAGCTTTCTTT. It encodes CASSLGPMNTEAFF.

Note on this clonotype: No conserved phenylalanine or tryptophan ends this CDR3, so it is likely a read error. The rearrangement uses TRBV2 and TRBJ1-2; no definite D call. Trimming cost V 6 bases and J 8 bases, with 13 bases left between them. CDR1 is SNHLY, CDR2 FYNNEI, per germline. The CDR3 runs to 12 residues. The DNA of the CDR3 is TGTGCCAGCAGCCGTTACCCCGGGGGCTACACCCTC. This sequence encodes CASSRYPGGYTL.

The chain combines TRBV20-1 with TRBJ2-5; 7 bases map to TRBD2. Germline CDR1 and CDR2: DFQATT and SNEGSKA (reference sequence). The CDR3 sequence is 13 residues long. J lost 3 bases, V lost 3 bases, and 4 bases had no gene match. Here the CDR3 reads CSASGRREETQYF. The CDR3 DNA reads TGCAGTGCTAGCGGGAGGCGCGAAGAGACCCAGTACTTC.

This clonotype was counted a few times. The chain uses TRBV29-1 and TRBJ2-7; 9 bases are a match to TRBD2. V dropped 4 bases and J dropped 6; count of bases not matched to a gene: 7. This CDR3 is built from 13 residues. The V gene's germline CDR1 is SQVTM and CDR2 ANQGSEA. This chain's CDR3 is CSVAMGTSSEQYF. CDR3 DNA sequence: TGCAGCGTTGCAATGGGGACTAGCTCCGAGCAGTACTTC.